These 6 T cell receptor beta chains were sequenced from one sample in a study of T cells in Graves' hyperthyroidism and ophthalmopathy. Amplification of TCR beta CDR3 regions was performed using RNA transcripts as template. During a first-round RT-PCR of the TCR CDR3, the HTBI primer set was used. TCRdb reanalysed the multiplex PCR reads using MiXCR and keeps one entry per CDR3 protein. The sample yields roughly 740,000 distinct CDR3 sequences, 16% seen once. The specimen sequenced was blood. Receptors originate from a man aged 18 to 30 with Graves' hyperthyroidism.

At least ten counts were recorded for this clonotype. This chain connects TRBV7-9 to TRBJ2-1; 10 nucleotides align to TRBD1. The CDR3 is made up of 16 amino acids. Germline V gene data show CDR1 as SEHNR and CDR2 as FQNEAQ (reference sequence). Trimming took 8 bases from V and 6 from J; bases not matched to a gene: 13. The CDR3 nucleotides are TGTGCCAGCTCTCCTGTTTTCGGACAGGGGGTCAATGAGCAGTTCTTC. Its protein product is CASSPVFGQGVNEQFF.

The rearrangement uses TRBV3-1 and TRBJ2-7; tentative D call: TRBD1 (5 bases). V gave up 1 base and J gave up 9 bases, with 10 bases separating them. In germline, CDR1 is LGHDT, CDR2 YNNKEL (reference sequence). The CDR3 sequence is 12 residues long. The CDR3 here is CASSQGRTPQYF. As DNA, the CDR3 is TGTGCCAGCAGCCAAGGGCGGACACCGCAGTACTTC.

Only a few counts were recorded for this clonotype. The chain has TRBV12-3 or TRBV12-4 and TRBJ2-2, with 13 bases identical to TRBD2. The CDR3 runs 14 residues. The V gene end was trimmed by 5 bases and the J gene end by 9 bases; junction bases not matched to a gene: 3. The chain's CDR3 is CASSGLAGDRELFF. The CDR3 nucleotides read TGTGCCAGCAGTGGACTAGCGGGAGATCGGGAGCTGTTTTTT.

CDR3 loop: CASSQDGSGVYYNEQFF. CDR3 nucleotides: TGCGCCAGCAGCCAAGATGGATCGGGAGTTTACTACAATGAGCAGTTCTTC. V gene TRBV4-1 combines with J gene TRBJ2-1, with D perhaps TRBD2 (6 bases). This CDR3 spans 17 amino acids. Germline V gene data show CDR1 as MGHRA and CDR2 as YSYEKL. The V end was cut by 0 bases, the J end by 3 bases, with 15 bases between.

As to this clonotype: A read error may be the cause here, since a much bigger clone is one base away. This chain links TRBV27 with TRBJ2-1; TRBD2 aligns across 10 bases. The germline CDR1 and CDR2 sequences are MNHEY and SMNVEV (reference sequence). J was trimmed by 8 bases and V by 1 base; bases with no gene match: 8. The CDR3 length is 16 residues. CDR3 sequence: CASSLYPSGSAYEQFF. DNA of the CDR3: TGTGCCAGCAGTTTATATCCTAGCGGGAGTGCGTATGAGCAGTTCTTC.

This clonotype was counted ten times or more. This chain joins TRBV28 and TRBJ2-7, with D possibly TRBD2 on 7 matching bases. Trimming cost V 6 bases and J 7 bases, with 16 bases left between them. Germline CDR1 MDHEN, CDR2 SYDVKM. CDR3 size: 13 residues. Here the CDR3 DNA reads TGTGCCAGCAGCTCCGGGGGGCGTAGGGAGCAGTACTTC. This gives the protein CASSSGGRREQYF.